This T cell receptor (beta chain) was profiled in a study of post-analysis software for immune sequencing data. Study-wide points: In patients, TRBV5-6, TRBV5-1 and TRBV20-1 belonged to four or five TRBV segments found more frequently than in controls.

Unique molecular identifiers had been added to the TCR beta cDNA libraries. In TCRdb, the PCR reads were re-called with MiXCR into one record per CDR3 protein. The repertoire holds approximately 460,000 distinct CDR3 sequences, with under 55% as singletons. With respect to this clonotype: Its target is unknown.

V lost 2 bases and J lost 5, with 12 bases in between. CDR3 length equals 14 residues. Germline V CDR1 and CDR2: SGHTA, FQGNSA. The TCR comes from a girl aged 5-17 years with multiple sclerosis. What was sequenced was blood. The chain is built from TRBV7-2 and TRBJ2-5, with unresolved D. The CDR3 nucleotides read TGTGCCAGCAGCTTACTGGTGACGTTGGAGACCCAGTACTTC. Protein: CASSLLVTLETQYF.